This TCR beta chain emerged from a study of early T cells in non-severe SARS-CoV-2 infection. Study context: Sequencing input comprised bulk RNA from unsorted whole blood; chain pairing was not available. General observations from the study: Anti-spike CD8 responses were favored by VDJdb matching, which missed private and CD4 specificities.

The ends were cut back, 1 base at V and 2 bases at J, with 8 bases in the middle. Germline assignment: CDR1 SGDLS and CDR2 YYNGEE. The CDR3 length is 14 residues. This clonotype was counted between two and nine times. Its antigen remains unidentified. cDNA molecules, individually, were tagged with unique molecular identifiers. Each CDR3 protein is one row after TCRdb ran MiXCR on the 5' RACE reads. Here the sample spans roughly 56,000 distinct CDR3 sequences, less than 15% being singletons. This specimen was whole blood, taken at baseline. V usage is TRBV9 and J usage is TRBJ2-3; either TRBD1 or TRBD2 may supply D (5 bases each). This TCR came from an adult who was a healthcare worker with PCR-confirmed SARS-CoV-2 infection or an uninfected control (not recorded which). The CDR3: CASSVTGTTDTQYF. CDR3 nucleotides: TGTGCCAGCAGCGTAACTGGGACCACAGATACGCAGTATTTT.